These 32 T cell receptor beta chains were sequenced from one sample in a study of siplizumab effects on memory and regulatory T cells. The data were produced by immunoSEQ multiplex PCR, yet TCRdb's version contains in-frame clones alone and is incomplete. The data contain about 110,000 clones, about 90% of them singletons. The material sequenced was Tregs sorted from blood. Every receptor here comes from a human donor in good health.

The chain links TRBV11-2 to TRBJ2-2; 7 bases fit TRBD1. The CDR3 sequence is 18 residues long. Germline CDR1 is SGHAT and CDR2 is FQNNGV. V trimming: 0 bases; J trimming: 4 bases; junction bases outside the gene matches: 11. The chain's CDR3 is CASSLDPTRGRPTGELFF. The DNA of the CDR3 is TGTGCCAGCAGCTTAGACCCCACTAGGGGGCGGCCCACCGGGGAGCTGTTTTTT.

This sequence joins TRBV18 and TRBJ2-1, with 10 positions matching TRBD1. The CDR3 has 16 amino acids. With V trimmed by 3 bases and J by 4 bases, 6 bases remained unmatched. CDR1 is KGHSH, CDR2 LQKENI, per germline. The CDR3 spells CASSPTLGQGYNEQFF. For the CDR3, the DNA is TGTGCCAGCTCACCCACGTTGGGACAGGGGTACAATGAGCAGTTCTTC.

Within the sample, this clone is medium-sized. This sequence joins TRBV4-1 and TRBJ1-3; D unclear. Per germline, CDR1 MGHRA and CDR2 YSYEKL. Trimming pared 0 bases from V and 4 bases from J, leaving 10 bases between. CDR3 length equals 15 residues. DNA of the CDR3: TGCGCCAGCAGCCAAGATGGGTTATCCGGAAACACCATATATTTT. Translating it yields CASSQDGLSGNTIYF.

V is TRBV5-1 and J is TRBJ2-5; no clear D. Trimming pared 1 base from V and 1 base from J, leaving 8 bases between. Looked up from germline, CDR1 is SGHRS and CDR2 is YFSETQ. The CDR3 sequence is 14 residues long. The CDR3 DNA reads TGCGCCAGCAGCTTGATGGTAGCCCAAGAGACCCAGTACTTC. This translates into CASSLMVAQETQYF.

Only a few counts were recorded for this clone. The chain links TRBV27 to TRBJ1-2; no firm D call. Germline CDR1 is MNHEY and CDR2 is SMNVEV (reference sequence). Between the trimmed V and J ends, which lost 0 bases and 2 bases, there was a span of 4 bases. This CDR3 comprises 13 residues. The CDR3 protein is CASSLSPNYGYTF. The CDR3 DNA is TGTGCCAGCAGTTTATCACCAAACTATGGCTACACCTTC.

The chain recombines TRBV29-1 with TRBJ2-1, with no clear D. Germline V gene lookup returns CDR1 SQVTM and CDR2 ANQGSEA. CDR3 length equals 12 residues. The germline V and J ends were trimmed by 7 bases and 4 bases, with 11 bases remaining between them. The CDR3 here is CSACSLYNEQFF. CDR3 coding DNA: TGCAGCGCCTGCTCCCTTTACAATGAGCAGTTCTTC.

V is TRBV5-1 and J is TRBJ2-3; TRBD2 matches at 9 bases. J gave up 4 bases and V 0 bases, and 6 bases lay outside the gene matches. This CDR3 has 16 residues. Looked up from germline, CDR1 is SGHRS and CDR2 is YFSETQ. The CDR3 here is CASSLAEASGADTQYF. CDR3 nucleotides: TGCGCCAGCAGCTTGGCCGAGGCTAGCGGGGCAGATACGCAGTATTTT.

This clone has more than one count but fewer than ten. The chain uses TRBV10-2 and TRBJ1-5, with D hard to call. CDR3 length: 13 residues. Germline values: CDR1 WSHSY, CDR2 SAAADI. Trimming took 7 bases from V and 4 from J, leaving 11 bases between them. The CDR3 loop is CASKKGLNQPQHF. DNA of the CDR3: TGCGCCAGCAAGAAAGGGTTAAATCAGCCCCAGCATTTT.

V and J are TRBV20-1 and TRBJ2-3; D call uncertain. CDR3 length: 11 residues. V lost 6 bases, J lost 6 bases, and 10 bases lay in between. Germline CDR1 and CDR2: DFQATT and SNEGSKA (reference sequence). The CDR3 spells CSASPRDTQYF. CDR3 nucleotides: TGCAGTGCCTCCCCCAGGGATACGCAGTATTTT.

In its sample, this clone was seen once. The V call is TRBV23-1, the J call TRBJ2-7; a weak D match, TRBD1 (6 bases). TRBV23-1 is filed as an ORF, its function uncertain. Trimming took off 6 bases at V and 5 bases at J, with 14 bases between the two ends. The CDR3 consists of 13 residues. CDR3 nucleotide sequence: TGCGCCAGCAGGGACCGGGACAACGACGAGCAGTACTTC. Translated, it gives CASRDRDNDEQYF.

The chain recombines TRBV7-9 with TRBJ1-1; D is unclear. Trimming cost V 11 bases and J 2 bases, with 9 bases left between them. The CDR3 consists of 11 residues. Germline V lookup: CDR1 SEHNR, CDR2 FQNEAQ (reference sequence). The CDR3 here is CASTGNTEAFF. DNA for the CDR3: TGTGCCTCGACGGGAAACACTGAAGCTTTCTTT.

The J gene is TRBJ1-2, the V gene TRBV6-1; no definite D call. The germline CDR1 and CDR2 sequences are MNHNS and SASEGT. The CDR3 extends over 13 amino acids. V lost 5 bases, J lost 0 bases, and 7 bases lay in between. The CDR3 DNA reads as TGTGCCAGCAGTCGCAGAGCTAACTATGGCTACACCTTC. It specifies CASSRRANYGYTF.

The V call is TRBV18, the J call TRBJ2-7, with 8 positions matching TRBD2. V lost 2 bases to trimming and J lost 0 bases; unmatched junction nucleotides: 12. From germline, CDR1 is KGHSH and CDR2 LQKENI. CDR3 length equals 18 residues. The CDR3 region is CASSPWASGSGSSYEQYF. Here the CDR3 DNA reads TGTGCCAGCTCACCATGGGCCAGCGGGAGCGGGAGCTCCTACGAGCAGTACTTC.

The V and J genes are TRBV5-4 and TRBJ1-6; D ambiguous. Trimming stripped 0 bases from V and 7 bases from J, with 2 bases between. This CDR3 spans 12 amino acids. Germline CDR1 and CDR2: SGHNT and YYREEE (reference sequence). The CDR3 loop is CASSLGNSPLHF. The CDR3 DNA follows: TGTGCCAGCAGCTTGGGGAATTCACCCCTCCACTTT.

The gene calls are TRBV4-1 and TRBJ1-2; D is possibly TRBD1 (6 bases). Germline V gene sequence: CDR1 MGHRA, CDR2 YSYEKL. The CDR3 is made up of 17 amino acids. Between the trimmed V and J ends, which lost 0 bases and 1 base, there was a span of 15 bases. The CDR3 nucleotides read TGCGCCAGCAGCCAAGATCTAGGGGGTATCCTTAACTATGGCTACACCTTC. This codes for CASSQDLGGILNYGYTF.

Only one count was recorded for this clone. The DNA of the CDR3 is TGCGCCAGCAGCTTTCGAACTAGCGGGAGGGCCTCAGGAGATACGCAGTATTTT. Translated: CASSFRTSGRASGDTQYF. The chain joins TRBV5-1 to TRBJ2-3; 13 bases line up with TRBD2. The CDR3 has 18 residues. J lost 5 bases, V lost 2 bases, and 11 bases had no gene match. Germline lookup yields CDR1 SGHRS and CDR2 YFSETQ.

This clone was picked up a small number of times. V usage is TRBV9 and J usage is TRBJ1-1; maybe TRBD1 (6 bases). CDR1 is SGDLS, CDR2 YYNGEE, per germline. V shed 0 bases and J shed 5 bases, with 8 bases lying between them. The CDR3 loop spans 13 amino acids. The CDR3 loop is CASSVDQGTEAFF. CDR3 nucleotide sequence: TGTGCCAGCAGCGTAGACCAGGGGACTGAAGCTTTCTTT.

The chain couples TRBV5-6 to TRBJ2-7; no clear D. CDR3 length: 14 amino acids. Germline CDR1 SGHDT, CDR2 YYEEEE. V gave up 0 bases and J gave up 5 bases, with 12 bases separating them. CDR3 coding DNA: TGTGCCAGCAGCTTGGCCCACTCGCTTAACGAGCAGTACTTC. Its translation: CASSLAHSLNEQYF.

In the case of this clone: The junction shows a germline mismatch at one end, possibly a read error. The V call is TRBV5-6, the J call TRBJ2-7; weak D call: TRBD2 (5 bases). The germline V gene has CDR1 SGHDT and CDR2 YYEEEE. The CDR3 sequence is 13 residues long. In DNA, the CDR3 is TGTGTCAGCAGCTTGAGAGGGAGCTACGAGCAGTACTTC. Translation gives CVSSLRGSYEQYF.

CDR3 DNA: TGTGCCAGCAGCGCTACCCGGGTAGGTGGCTACACCTTC. It codes for CASSATRVGGYTF. V usage is TRBV2 and J usage is TRBJ1-2; D call uncertain. CDR1 and CDR2 (germline): SNHLY, FYNNEI. Trimming left V 6 bases short and J 7 bases short, with 15 bases between. The CDR3 sequence is 13 residues long.

CDR3 DNA: TGTGCCATCAGTGACCCGGACAGCCTGAATCAGCCCCAGCATTTT. Its protein product is CAISDPDSLNQPQHF. The chain has TRBV10-3 and TRBJ1-5; tentatively, D is TRBD1 (6 bases). Germline CDR1 and CDR2: ENHRY and SYGVKD. CDR3 length equals 15 residues. Between the trimmed V and J ends, which lost 3 bases and 4 bases, there was a span of 13 bases.

V and J are TRBV19 and TRBJ2-2; unclear D gene. V was shortened by 3 bases and J by 6 bases, with 8 bases between the two germline ends. The CDR3 length is 13 residues. Germline assignment: CDR1 LNHDA and CDR2 SQIVND (reference sequence). CDR3: CASSIRASGELFF. CDR3 sequence (DNA): TGTGCCAGTAGTATCAGAGCCTCCGGGGAGCTGTTTTTT.

In regard to this clone: The same CDR3 is also encoded by other DNA sequences in this sample. The CDR3 here is CASSPRGETQYF. The CDR3 DNA sequence: TGTGCCAGCTCACCGAGGGGGGAGACCCAGTACTTC. The rearrangement links TRBV18 to TRBJ2-5; a weak D match, TRBD1 (6 bases). V lost 3 bases and J lost 5, with 7 bases in between. Per germline, CDR1 KGHSH and CDR2 LQKENI. The CDR3 sequence is 12 residues long. Based on the CDR3 plus reference TRBV18 and TRBJ2-5, the full variable domain is NAGVMQNPRHLVRRRGQEARLRCSPMKGHSHVYWYRQLPEEGLKFMVYLQKENIIDESGMPKERFSAEFPKEGPSILRIQQVVRGDSAAYFCASSPRGETQYFGPGTRLLVL.

The rearrangement uses TRBV25-1 and TRBJ1-1; D is perhaps TRBD1 (6 bases). The CDR3 loop spans 15 amino acids. V shed 4 bases and J shed 0 bases, with 12 bases lying between them. Per germline, CDR1 MGHDK and CDR2 SYGVNS. The CDR3: CASSARTVMNTEAFF. CDR3 bases: TGTGCCAGCAGTGCCAGGACAGTTATGAACACTGAAGCTTTCTTT.

This clone came up once. The V gene is TRBV7-6, the J gene TRBJ2-5; maybe TRBD2 (6 bases). Trimming shortened V by 5 bases and J by 5 bases, and 21 bases separated the two germline ends. The CDR3 loop spans 16 amino acids. CDR1 SGHVS and CDR2 FNYEAQ come from the germline V gene. This chain's CDR3 is CASSPGGPSAAETQYF. In DNA form, the CDR3 reads TGTGCCAGCAGCCCCGGAGGGCCCTCCGCAGCGGAGACCCAGTACTTC.

The chain recombines TRBV7-9 with TRBJ1-2; D is perhaps TRBD1 (6 bases). V was cut by 7 bases and J by 0 bases, with 15 bases left in between. Per germline, CDR1 SEHNR and CDR2 FQNEAQ (reference sequence). The CDR3 extends over 15 amino acids. The CDR3 region is CASNRGGDSNYGYTF. The CDR3 DNA reads as TGTGCCAGCAATCGAGGGGGGGACTCTAACTATGGCTACACCTTC.

This rearrangement joins TRBV27 to TRBJ2-6; D possibly corresponds to TRBD1 (5 bases). V was cut by 6 bases and J by 1 base, with 10 bases left in between. From germline, CDR1 is MNHEY and CDR2 SMNVEV (reference sequence). The CDR3 covers 15 residues. The CDR3 sequence: CASRSAGSGANVLTF. The CDR3 DNA follows: TGTGCCAGCAGGTCGGCAGGGTCTGGGGCCAACGTCCTGACTTTC. Full variable domain (outside the CDR3, taken from reference TRBV27 and TRBJ2-6): EAQVTQNPRYLITVTGKKLTVTCSQNMNHEYMSWYRQDPGLGLRQIYYSMNVEVTDKGDVPEGYKVSRKEKRNFPLILESPSPNQTSLYFCASRSAGSGANVLTFGAGSRLTVL.

This sequence joins TRBV6-5 and TRBJ2-3; 7 bases align to TRBD2. Germline lookup yields CDR1 MNHEY and CDR2 SVGAGI. V was clipped by 6 bases and J by 1 base; unmatched bases: 4. This CDR3 is built from 14 residues. The CDR3 loop reads CASSLLARTDTQYF. The CDR3 DNA reads as TGTGCCAGCAGCTTACTAGCGCGCACAGATACGCAGTATTTT.

CDR3 DNA: TGCGCCAGCAGCTCCCCGGGGGAGGACACCGGGGAGCTGTTTTTT. This encodes CASSSPGEDTGELFF. The V call is TRBV5-1, the J call TRBJ2-2; a possible D gene is TRBD2 (6 bases). Trimming left V 3 bases short and J 3 bases short, with 12 bases between. The CDR3 has 15 amino acids. Germline assignment: CDR1 SGHRS and CDR2 YFSETQ. The variable domain in full, with the rest retrieved from reference TRBV5-1 and TRBJ2-2, is KAGVTQTPRYLIKTRGQQVTLSCSPISGHRSVSWYQQTPGQGLQFLFEYFSETQRNKGNFPGRFSGRQFSNSRSEMNVSTLELGDSALYLCASSSPGEDTGELFFGEGSRLTVL.

The J gene is TRBJ2-7, the V gene TRBV6-6, with 11 positions matching TRBD1. CDR3 length equals 13 residues. The germline CDR1 and CDR2 sequences are MNHNY and SVGAGI (reference sequence). J lost 5 bases, V lost 5 bases, and 2 bases had no gene match. The CDR3 protein is CASSRTGGNEQYF. The CDR3 DNA reads as TGTGCCAGCAGTAGGACAGGGGGCAACGAGCAGTACTTC.

The CDR3 DNA reads TGTGCCAGCAGCCCTCTTGGGGGGAACACTGAAGCTTTCTTT. Translation: CASSPLGGNTEAFF. This chain uses TRBV11-2 with TRBJ1-1; D might be TRBD1 (5 bases). Germline CDR1 and CDR2: SGHAT and FQNNGV. This CDR3 region has 14 residues. V was pared by 5 bases and J by 1 base, with 11 bases between.

CDR3 coding DNA: TGTGCCATCAGTAAGGGACTAGTGGCCTACAATGAGCAGTTCTTC. Amino acids: CAISKGLVAYNEQFF. The J gene is TRBJ2-1, the V gene TRBV10-3; 8 bases are a match to TRBD2. Germline lookup yields CDR1 ENHRY and CDR2 SYGVKD. CDR3 length: 15 residues. After removal of 5 bases from V and 2 bases from J, the junction contained 5 bases not matched to a gene.